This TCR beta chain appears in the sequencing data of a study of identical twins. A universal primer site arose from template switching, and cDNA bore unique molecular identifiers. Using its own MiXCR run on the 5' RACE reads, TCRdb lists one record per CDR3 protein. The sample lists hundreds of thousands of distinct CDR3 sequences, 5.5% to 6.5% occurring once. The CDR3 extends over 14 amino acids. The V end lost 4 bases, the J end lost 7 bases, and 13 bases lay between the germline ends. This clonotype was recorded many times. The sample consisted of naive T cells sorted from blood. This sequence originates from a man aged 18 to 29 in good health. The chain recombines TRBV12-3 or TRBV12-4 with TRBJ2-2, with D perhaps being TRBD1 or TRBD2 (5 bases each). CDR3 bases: TGTGCCAGCAGTTCTACTAGACAGTACGGGGAGCTGTTTTTT. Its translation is CASSSTRQYGELFF.